This T cell receptor beta chain was found in a study of CD8+CD57+ T cells in acquired aplastic anemia. This CDR3 comprises 13 residues. Germline values: CDR1 SGHTA, CDR2 FQGTGA. The germline V and J ends were trimmed by 5 bases and 8 bases, with 15 bases remaining between them. Genomic DNA acted as the template from which TCR beta VDJ combination and CDR3 sequence profiling were carried out. In TCRdb, the reads were re-called with MiXCR into one record per CDR3 protein. The sample has about 190,000 distinct CDR3 sequences, roughly half seen once. Material: sorted CD4+, CD8+, or CD8+CD57+ T cells (not recorded which) from PBMCs. This sequence joins TRBV7-3 and TRBJ1-2; D is undetermined. The TCR comes from a human donor in good health, serving as a control. For the CDR3, the DNA is TGTGCCAGCAGCCAAACGGCTGCGCGGGGCTACACCTTC. It encodes CASSQTAARGYTF. The full variable domain, completed using reference TRBV7-3 and TRBJ1-2, is GAGVSQTPSNKVTEKGKYVELRCDPISGHTALYWYRQSLGQGPEFLIYFQGTGAADDSGLPNDRFFAVRPEGSVSTLKIQRTERGDSAVYLCASSQTAARGYTFGSGTRLTVV.